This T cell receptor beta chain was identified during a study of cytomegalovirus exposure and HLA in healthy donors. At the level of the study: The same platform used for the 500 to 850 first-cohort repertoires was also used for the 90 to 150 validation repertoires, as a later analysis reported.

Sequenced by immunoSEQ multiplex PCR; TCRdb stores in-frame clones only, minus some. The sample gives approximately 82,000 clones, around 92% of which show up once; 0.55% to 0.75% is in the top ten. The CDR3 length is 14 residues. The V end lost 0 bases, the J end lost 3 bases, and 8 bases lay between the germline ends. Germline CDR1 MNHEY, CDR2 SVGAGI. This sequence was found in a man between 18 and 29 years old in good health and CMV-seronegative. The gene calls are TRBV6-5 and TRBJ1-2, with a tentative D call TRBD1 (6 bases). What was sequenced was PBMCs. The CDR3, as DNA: TGTGCCAGCAGTTACTCGGACAGTTACTATGGCTACACCTTC. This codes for CASSYSDSYYGYTF.